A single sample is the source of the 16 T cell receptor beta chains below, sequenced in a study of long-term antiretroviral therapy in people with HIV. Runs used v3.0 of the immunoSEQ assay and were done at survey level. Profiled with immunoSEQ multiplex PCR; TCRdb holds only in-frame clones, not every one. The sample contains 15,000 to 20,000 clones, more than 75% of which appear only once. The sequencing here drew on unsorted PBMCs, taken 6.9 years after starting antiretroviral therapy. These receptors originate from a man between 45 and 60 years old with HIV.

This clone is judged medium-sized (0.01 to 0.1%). In nucleotides, the CDR3 is TGTGCCAGCAGCCCCCGAGAGGGACAGTATGGCTACACCTTC. It yields the protein CASSPREGQYGYTF. V and J are TRBV7-6 and TRBJ1-2; 7 nucleotides align to TRBD1. The junction had 8 bases not matched to a gene; V was cut back by 5 bases and J by 5 bases. The CDR3 has 14 amino acids. Per germline, CDR1 SGHVS and CDR2 FNYEAQ.

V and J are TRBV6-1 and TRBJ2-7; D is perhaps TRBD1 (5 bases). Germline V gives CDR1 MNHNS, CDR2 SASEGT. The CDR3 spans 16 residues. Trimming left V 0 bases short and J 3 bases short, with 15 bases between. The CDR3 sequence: CASSEAPTRQIYEQYF. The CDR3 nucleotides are TGTGCCAGCAGTGAAGCGCCGACGCGACAGATCTACGAGCAGTACTTC.

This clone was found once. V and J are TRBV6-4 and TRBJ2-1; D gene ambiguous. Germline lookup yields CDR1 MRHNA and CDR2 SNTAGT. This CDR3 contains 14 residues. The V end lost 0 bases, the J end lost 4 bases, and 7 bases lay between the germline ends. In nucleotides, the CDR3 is TGTGCCAGCAGTGACTCGAACCGATACAATGAGCAGTTCTTC. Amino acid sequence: CASSDSNRYNEQFF.

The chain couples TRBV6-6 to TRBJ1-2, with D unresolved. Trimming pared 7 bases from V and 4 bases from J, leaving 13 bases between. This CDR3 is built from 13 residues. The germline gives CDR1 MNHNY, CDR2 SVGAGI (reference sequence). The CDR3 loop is CASMPFVGYGYTF. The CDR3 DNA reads TGTGCCAGCATGCCTTTCGTTGGCTATGGCTACACCTTC.

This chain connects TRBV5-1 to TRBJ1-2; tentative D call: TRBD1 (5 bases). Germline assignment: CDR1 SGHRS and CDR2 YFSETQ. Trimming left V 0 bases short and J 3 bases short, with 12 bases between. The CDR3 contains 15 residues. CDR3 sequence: CASSLAEGLHYGYTF. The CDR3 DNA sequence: TGCGCCAGCAGCTTGGCCGAGGGGCTTCACTATGGCTACACCTTC.

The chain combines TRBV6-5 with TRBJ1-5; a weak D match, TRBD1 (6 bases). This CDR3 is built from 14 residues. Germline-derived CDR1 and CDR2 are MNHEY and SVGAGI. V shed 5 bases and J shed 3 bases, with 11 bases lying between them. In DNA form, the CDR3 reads TGTGCCAGCAGTCAGACAGGCTACAATCAGCCCCAGCATTTT. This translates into CASSQTGYNQPQHF.

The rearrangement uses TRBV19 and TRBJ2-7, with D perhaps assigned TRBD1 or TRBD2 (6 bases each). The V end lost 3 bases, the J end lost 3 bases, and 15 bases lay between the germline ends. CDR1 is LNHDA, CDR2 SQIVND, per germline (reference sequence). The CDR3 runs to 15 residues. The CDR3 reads CASSIRWGAGYEQYF. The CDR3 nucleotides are TGTGCCAGTAGTATCAGATGGGGGGCAGGCTACGAGCAGTACTTC.

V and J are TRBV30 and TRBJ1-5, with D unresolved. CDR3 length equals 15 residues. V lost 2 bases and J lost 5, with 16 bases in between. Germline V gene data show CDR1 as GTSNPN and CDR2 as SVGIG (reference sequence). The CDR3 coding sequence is TGTGCCTGGAGTCCCAAAATCGGGGAACATCAGCCCCAGCATTTT. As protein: CAWSPKIGEHQPQHF.

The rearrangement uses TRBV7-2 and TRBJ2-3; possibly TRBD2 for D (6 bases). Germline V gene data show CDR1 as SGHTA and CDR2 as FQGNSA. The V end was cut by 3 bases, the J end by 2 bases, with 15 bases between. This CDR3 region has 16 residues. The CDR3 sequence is CASSLGPGGNTDTQYF. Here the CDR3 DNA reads TGTGCCAGCAGCTTGGGGCCCGGCGGGAACACAGATACGCAGTATTTT. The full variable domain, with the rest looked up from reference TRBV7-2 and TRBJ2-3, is GAGVSQSPSNKVTEKGKDVELRCDPISGHTALYWYRQSLGQGLEFLIYFQGNSAPDKSGLPSDRFSAERTGGSVSTLTIQRTQQEDSAVYLCASSLGPGGNTDTQYFGPGTRLTVL.

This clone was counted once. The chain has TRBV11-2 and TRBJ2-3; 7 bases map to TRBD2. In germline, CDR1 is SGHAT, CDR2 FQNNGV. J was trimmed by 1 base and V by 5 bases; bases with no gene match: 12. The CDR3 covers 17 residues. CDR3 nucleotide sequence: TGTGCCAGCAGCCCGATCTCTAGCGGCTGGGGCACAGATACGCAGTATTTT. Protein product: CASSPISSGWGTDTQYF.

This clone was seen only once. The CDR3 DNA sequence: TGCAGCGTTCCAGCGGGAGAGACCGGGGAGCTGTTTTTT. Amino acid sequence: CSVPAGETGELFF. The V gene is TRBV29-1, the J gene TRBJ2-2, with 8 bases fitting TRBD2. Germline V gene sequence: CDR1 SQVTM, CDR2 ANQGSEA. The junction had 4 bases not matched to a gene; V was cut back by 5 bases and J by 5 bases. The CDR3 is 13 residues long.

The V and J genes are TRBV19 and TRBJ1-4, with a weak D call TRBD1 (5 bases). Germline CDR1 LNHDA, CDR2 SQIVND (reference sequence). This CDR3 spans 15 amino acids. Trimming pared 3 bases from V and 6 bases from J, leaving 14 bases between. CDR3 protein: CASSIGRVFDEKLFF. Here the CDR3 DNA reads TGTGCCAGTAGTATCGGCAGGGTCTTTGATGAAAAACTGTTTTTT.

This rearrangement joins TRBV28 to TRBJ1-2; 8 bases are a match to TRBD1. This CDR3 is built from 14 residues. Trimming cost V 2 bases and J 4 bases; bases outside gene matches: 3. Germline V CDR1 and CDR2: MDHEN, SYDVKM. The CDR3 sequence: CASSLQGAFYGYTF. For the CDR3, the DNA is TGTGCCAGCAGTTTACAGGGGGCTTTCTATGGCTACACCTTC.

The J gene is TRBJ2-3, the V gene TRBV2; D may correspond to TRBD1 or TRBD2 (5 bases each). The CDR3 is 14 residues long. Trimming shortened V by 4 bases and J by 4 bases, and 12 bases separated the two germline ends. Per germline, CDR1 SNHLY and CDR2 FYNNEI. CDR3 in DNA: TGTGCCAGCAGTGCTTCGGGGCGCGCAGATACGCAGTATTTT. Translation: CASSASGRADTQYF.

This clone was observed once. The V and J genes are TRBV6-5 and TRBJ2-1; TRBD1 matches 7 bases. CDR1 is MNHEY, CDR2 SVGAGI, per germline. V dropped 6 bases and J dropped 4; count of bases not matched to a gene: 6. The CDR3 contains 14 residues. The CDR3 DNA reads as TGTGCCAGCAGACCCGGGACAGCTTACAATGAGCAGTTCTTC. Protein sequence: CASRPGTAYNEQFF.

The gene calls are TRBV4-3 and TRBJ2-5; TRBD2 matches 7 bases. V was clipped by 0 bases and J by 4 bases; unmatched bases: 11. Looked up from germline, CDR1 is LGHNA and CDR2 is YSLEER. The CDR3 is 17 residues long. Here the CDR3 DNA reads TGCGCCAGCAGCCAAGACTGGTTGCTTCCGGGAGGAGAGACCCAGTACTTC. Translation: CASSQDWLLPGGETQYF.